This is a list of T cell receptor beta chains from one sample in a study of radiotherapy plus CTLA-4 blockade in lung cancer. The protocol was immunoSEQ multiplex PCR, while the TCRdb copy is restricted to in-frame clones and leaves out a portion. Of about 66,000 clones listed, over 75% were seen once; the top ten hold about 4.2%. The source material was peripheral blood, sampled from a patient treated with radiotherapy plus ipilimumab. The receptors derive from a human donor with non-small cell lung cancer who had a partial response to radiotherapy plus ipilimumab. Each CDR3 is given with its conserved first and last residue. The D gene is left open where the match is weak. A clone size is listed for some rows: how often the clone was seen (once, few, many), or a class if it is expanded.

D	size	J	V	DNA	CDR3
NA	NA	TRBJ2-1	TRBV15	TGTGCCACCAGCAGAGATTCAGGGCCTCACAATGAGCAGTTCTTC	CATSRDSGPHNEQFF
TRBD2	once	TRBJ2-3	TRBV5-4	TGTGCCAGCAGCCCAGGGACTAGCGGGAGGCCCAGCACAGATACGCAGTATTTT	CASSPGTSGRPSTDTQYF
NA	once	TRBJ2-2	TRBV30	TGTGCCTGGAGTGTGAAGGGGACAAACACCGGGGAGCTGTTTTTT	CAWSVKGTNTGELFF
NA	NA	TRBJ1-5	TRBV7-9	TGTGCCAGCAGCTTCTCGGAACAGCCTAATCAGCCCCAGCATTTT	CASSFSEQPNQPQHF
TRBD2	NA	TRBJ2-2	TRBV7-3	TGTGCCAGCAGCGACTCTAGCGGGAGAGGCACCGGGGAGCTGTTTTTT	CASSDSSGRGTGELFF
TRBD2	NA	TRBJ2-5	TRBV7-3	TGTGCCAGCAGCGTCCTAGCGGGGAGCCAAGAGACCCAGTACTTC	CASSVLAGSQETQYF
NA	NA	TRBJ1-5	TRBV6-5	TGTGCCAGCAGTTCGACAGGACCTAATCAGCCCCAGCATTTT	CASSSTGPNQPQHF
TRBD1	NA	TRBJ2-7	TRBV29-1	TGCAGCGTCCTCGGGACAGGGGAGTTAGCTAGGGAGCAGTACTTC	CSVLGTGELAREQYF
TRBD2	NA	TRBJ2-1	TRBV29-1	TGCAGCGTTGTAGGCGGGAGGGCCGCAAATGAGCAGTTCTTC	CSVVGGRAANEQFF
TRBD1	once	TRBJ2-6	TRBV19	TGTGCCAGTAGTCCAGGGGGATACTTTGGGGCCAACGTCCTGACTTTC	CASSPGGYFGANVLTF
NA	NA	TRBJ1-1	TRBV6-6	TGTGCCAGCAGGCTCGCAAGGACAGACGGAGAAGCTTTCTTT	CASRLARTDGEAFF
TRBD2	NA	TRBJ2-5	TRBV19	TGTGCCAGTAGTATCTCGCTAGCGGGAGGAGGGCAAGAGACCCAGTACTTC	CASSISLAGGGQETQYF
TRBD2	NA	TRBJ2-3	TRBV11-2	TGTGCCAGCAGCATAAGCGGGACCGGCACAGATACGCAGTATTTT	CASSISGTGTDTQYF
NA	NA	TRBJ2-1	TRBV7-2	TGTGCCAGCGGACACCCGGGGGATGAGCAGTTCTTC	CASGHPGDEQFF
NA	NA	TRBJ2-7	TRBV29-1	TGCAGCGCTGGAGACCCGGGGGAGAAGCAGTACTTC	CSAGDPGEKQYF
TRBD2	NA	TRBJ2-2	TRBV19	TGTGCCAGTAGTATCGGTATGAGGACTAGCGGGGGCGGGGAGCTGTTTTTT	CASSIGMRTSGGGELFF
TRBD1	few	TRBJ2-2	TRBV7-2	TGTGCCAGCAGCCTGGGACAGTTGGGGACCGGGGAGCTGTTTTTT	CASSLGQLGTGELFF
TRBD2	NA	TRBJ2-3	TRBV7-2	TGTGCCAGCAGCTTTTTGGGAGGGCTTCCCGCAGATACGCAGTATTTT	CASSFLGGLPADTQYF
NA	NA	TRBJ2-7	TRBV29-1	TGCAGCGTTGAGTTTAGGGGCAGGCCCTACGAGCAGTACTTC	CSVEFRGRPYEQYF
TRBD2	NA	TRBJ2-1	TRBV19	TGTGCCAGTAGTATCCCGGGACTAGCGGGAGTGGGGGGTGAGCAGTTCTTC	CASSIPGLAGVGGEQFF
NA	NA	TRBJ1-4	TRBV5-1	TGCGCCAGCAGCTTGGACGGAGGGGAAGAAAAACTGTTTTTT	CASSLDGGEEKLFF
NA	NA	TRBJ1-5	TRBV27	TGTGCCAGCAGCAGGGTAAGCAATCAGCCCCAGCATTTT	CASSRVSNQPQHF
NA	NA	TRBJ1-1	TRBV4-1	TGCGCCAGCAGCCAAGTGGGGGGGCGAAGAAAAGGTGGAACTGAAGCTTTCTTT	CASSQVGGRRKGGTEAFF
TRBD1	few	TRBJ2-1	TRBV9	TGTGCCAGCAGCGCCGGACAGGGGGGCCCCTACAATGAGCAGTTCTTC	CASSAGQGGPYNEQFF